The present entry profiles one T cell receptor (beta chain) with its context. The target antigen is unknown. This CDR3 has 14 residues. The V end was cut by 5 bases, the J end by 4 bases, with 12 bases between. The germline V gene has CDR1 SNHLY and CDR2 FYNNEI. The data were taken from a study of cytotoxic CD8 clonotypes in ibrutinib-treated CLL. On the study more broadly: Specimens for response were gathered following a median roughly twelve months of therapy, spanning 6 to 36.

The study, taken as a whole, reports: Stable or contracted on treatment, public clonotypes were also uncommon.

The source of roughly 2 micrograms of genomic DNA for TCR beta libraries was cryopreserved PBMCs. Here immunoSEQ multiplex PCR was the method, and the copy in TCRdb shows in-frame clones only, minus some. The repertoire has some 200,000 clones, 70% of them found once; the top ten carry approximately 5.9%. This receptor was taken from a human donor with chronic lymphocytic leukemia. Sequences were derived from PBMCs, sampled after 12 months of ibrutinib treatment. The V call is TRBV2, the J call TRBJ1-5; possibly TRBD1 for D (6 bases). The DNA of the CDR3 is TGTGCCAGCAGTACCGGGACAACAAATCAGCCCCAGCATTTT. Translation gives CASSTGTTNQPQHF.